This T cell receptor (beta chain) is from a study of T cell responses to AZD1222 COVID-19 vaccine. With regard to this clone: Other DNA sequences in the sample encode the same CDR3.

Germline V lookup: CDR1 GTSNPN, CDR2 SVGIG (reference sequence). The ends were cut back, 0 bases at V and 8 bases at J, with 7 bases in the middle. CDR3 length: 11 amino acids. TCRdb's copy holds only in-frame clones and misses some; the assay was immunoSEQ multiplex PCR. The sample yields more than 150,000 clones, 80% to 90% seen once. The chain recombines TRBV30 with TRBJ1-2; D unclear. The sample in question was peripheral blood, obtained on day 0 of AZD1222 vaccination. The receptor's source is an adult in good health. This chain's CDR3 is CAWSVGSGYTF. The CDR3, as DNA: TGTGCCTGGAGTGTGGGGTCGGGCTACACCTTC. The full variable domain, with the rest looked up from reference TRBV30 and TRBJ1-2, is SQTIHQWPATLVQPVGSPLSLECTVEGTSNPNLYWYRQAAGRGLQLLFYSVGIGQISSEVPQNLSASRPQDRQFILSSKKLLLSDSGFYLCAWSVGSGYTFGSGTRLTVV.